The 13 T cell receptor beta chains below all came from one sample that was sequenced in a study of blood T cell repertoires in COVID-19. Libraries were prepared by immunoSEQ multiplex PCR; TCRdb keeps only in-frame clonotypes and omits some of them. Among over 110,000 clones listed, about nine tenths were seen once. Sequencing was performed on peripheral blood. The receptor source for this set is a human donor in a cohort sampled during active COVID-19.

The chain employs TRBV7-8 and TRBJ2-3, with 9 positions matching TRBD1. CDR1 SGHVS and CDR2 FQNEAQ come from the germline V gene. This CDR3 comprises 19 residues. Trimming at V came to 5 bases and at J to 0 bases, leaving 15 bases not matched to a gene. The CDR3 region has the DNA TGTGCCAGCAGCCGACCCCGAAGGGGGACAGGGCTTAGCACAGATACGCAGTATTTT. Encoded protein: CASSRPRRGTGLSTDTQYF.

Points on this clone: This sample includes further DNA sequences coding for the same CDR3. V gene TRBV7-3 combines with J gene TRBJ2-1, with D perhaps TRBD2 (6 bases). The germline V gene encodes CDR1 SGHTA and CDR2 FQGTGA. The CDR3 spans 15 residues. With 5 bases removed from V and 0 bases from J, the gap between germline ends came to 11 bases. The CDR3 reads CASSPGGSSYNEQFF. CDR3 bases: TGTGCCAGCAGCCCAGGAGGGAGCTCCTACAATGAGCAGTTCTTC. Looking up the rest from reference TRBV7-3 and TRBJ2-1 gives the full variable domain: GAGVSQTPSNKVTEKGKYVELRCDPISGHTALYWYRQSLGQGPEFLIYFQGTGAADDSGLPNDRFFAVRPEGSVSTLKIQRTERGDSAVYLCASSPGGSSYNEQFFGPGTRLTVL.

The chain combines TRBV18 with TRBJ1-6; D is uncertain. The CDR3 has 13 residues. Germline lookup yields CDR1 KGHSH and CDR2 LQKENI. Deletions cut 1 base from V and 8 bases from J, with 6 bases between. The CDR3 DNA sequence: TGTGCCAGCTCACCACACAGTGATTCACCCCTCCACTTT. Protein product: CASSPHSDSPLHF.

The chain combines TRBV18 with TRBJ1-4, with 7 bases identical to TRBD1. Germline trimming cut 2 bases from V and 5 bases from J; bases unmatched to any gene: 5. The germline CDR1 and CDR2 sequences are KGHSH and LQKENI. The CDR3 has 15 residues. The CDR3: CASSPGGDRNEKLFF. CDR3 nucleotides: TGTGCCAGCTCACCAGGTGGGGACAGAAATGAAAAACTGTTTTTT.

This chain connects TRBV2 to TRBJ1-5; D gene unclear. This CDR3 comprises 13 residues. Germline assignment: CDR1 SNHLY and CDR2 FYNNEI. Trimming stripped 4 bases from V and 4 bases from J, with 8 bases between. In DNA form, the CDR3 reads TGTGCCAGCAGTGGAGAGAGGAATCAGCCCCAGCATTTT. It codes for CASSGERNQPQHF.

V gene TRBV24-1 combines with J gene TRBJ1-2, with TRBD1 matching 7 bases. Germline CDR1 and CDR2: KGHDR and SFDVKD. Trimming at V came to 4 bases and at J to 6 bases, leaving 7 bases not matched to a gene. The CDR3 sequence is 14 residues long. CDR3 bases: TGTGCCACCAGTGACCCTGACAGGGAGAATGGCTACACCTTC. Translated: CATSDPDRENGYTF.

V is TRBV7-9 and J is TRBJ2-1, with D maybe TRBD2 (7 bases). The CDR3 spans 18 residues. CDR1 and CDR2 from the germline V gene are SEHNR and FQNEAQ (reference sequence). Trimming removed 2 bases at V and 7 bases at J, with 24 bases between. The CDR3 region has the DNA TGTGCCAGCAGCTTAAAGGGGGGAGGGCTAGCGCAACTTAATGAGCAGTTCTTC. Amino acids: CASSLKGGGLAQLNEQFF.

The chain combines TRBV7-9 with TRBJ2-7; D is ambiguous. Germline V gives CDR1 SEHNR, CDR2 FQNEAQ (reference sequence). The CDR3 totals 15 residues. Trimming shortened V by 1 base and J by 6 bases, and 16 bases separated the two germline ends. The CDR3 nucleotides are TGTGCCAGCAGCTTAGGGCGGTTGGTGGAAGCCGAGCAGTACTTC. This gives the protein CASSLGRLVEAEQYF.

This rearrangement joins TRBV10-2 to TRBJ2-1, with D perhaps matching TRBD2 (5 bases). Trimming shortened V by 7 bases and J by 0 bases, and 16 bases separated the two germline ends. Germline-derived CDR1 and CDR2 are WSHSY and SAAADI. CDR3 length equals 16 residues. In DNA, the CDR3 is TGCGCCAGCAAGGAGGCTAGCTTTTTCTCCTACAATGAGCAGTTCTTC. Encoded protein: CASKEASFFSYNEQFF.

The chain joins TRBV5-6 to TRBJ2-5, with 13 bases lining up with TRBD2. The CDR3 totals 16 residues. The V and J ends lost 0 bases and 2 bases, in that order; junction bases with no gene match: 1. Looked up from germline, CDR1 is SGHDT and CDR2 is YYEEEE. CDR3: CASSLAGLAGQETQYF. Written as DNA, the CDR3 is TGTGCCAGCAGCTTGGCGGGACTAGCGGGACAAGAGACCCAGTACTTC.

J is TRBJ2-1 and V is TRBV6-6, with D perhaps TRBD2 (6 bases). Trimming cost V 0 bases and J 7 bases, with 16 bases left between them. This CDR3 has 16 residues. Germline V gene data show CDR1 as MNHNY and CDR2 as SVGAGI (reference sequence). The CDR3 coding sequence is TGTGCCAGCAGTTACTCGGGGCGGGGTTCAAGGAATGAGCAGTTCTTC. Translation: CASSYSGRGSRNEQFF.

J is TRBJ2-1 and V is TRBV3-1 (or the pseudogene TRBV3-2); 12 bases fit TRBD2. Germline loops: CDR1 LGHDT, CDR2 YNNKEL (reference sequence). The J segment lost 4 bases and the V segment lost 5 bases, leaving 3 bases of the junction unmatched. There are 15 residues in the CDR3. The CDR3 DNA is TGTGCCAGCAGCACTAGCGGGGGGAGATACAATGAGCAGTTCTTC. This encodes CASSTSGGRYNEQFF.

Only one count was recorded for this clone. The chain carries TRBV10-3 and TRBJ1-2, with TRBD1 as a possible D gene (6 bases). The CDR3 runs 14 residues. Germline lookup yields CDR1 ENHRY and CDR2 SYGVKD. V was trimmed by 6 bases and J by 6 bases, leaving 17 bases between them. The CDR3 region is CAISKGGGGDGYTF. The DNA for the CDR3 is TGTGCCATCAGCAAGGGCGGGGGGGGCGATGGCTACACCTTC.